Listed here is a single TCR beta chain. The antigen is unknown. This specimen comes from a study of identical twins. Findings and limits, study-wide: Researchers reported excess low generation probability among twin-shared out-of-frame alpha sequences. Compared with models, monozygotic twins showed more out-of-frame TCR alpha sharing.

V gave up 3 bases and J gave up 7 bases; unmatched junction bases: 6. CDR3 length: 15 amino acids. From germline, CDR1 is SGHRS and CDR2 YFSETQ. Healthy Caucasians were all of the donors. A universal primer site was added by template switching, and unique molecular identifiers were carried by the cDNA. TCRdb ran MiXCR on the 5' RACE reads and lists one entry per CDR3 protein. The sample holds a few hundred thousand distinct CDR3 sequences, roughly 18% seen once. The chain carries TRBV5-1 and TRBJ2-2, with 10 bases aligning to TRBD1. Input material: naive T cells sorted from blood. This TCR was recovered from a man between 50 and 59 years old in good health. In nucleotides, the CDR3 is TGCGCCAGCAGCTCCGGGACAGGGGCTAACGGGGAGCTGTTTTTT. Translated, it gives CASSSGTGANGELFF.